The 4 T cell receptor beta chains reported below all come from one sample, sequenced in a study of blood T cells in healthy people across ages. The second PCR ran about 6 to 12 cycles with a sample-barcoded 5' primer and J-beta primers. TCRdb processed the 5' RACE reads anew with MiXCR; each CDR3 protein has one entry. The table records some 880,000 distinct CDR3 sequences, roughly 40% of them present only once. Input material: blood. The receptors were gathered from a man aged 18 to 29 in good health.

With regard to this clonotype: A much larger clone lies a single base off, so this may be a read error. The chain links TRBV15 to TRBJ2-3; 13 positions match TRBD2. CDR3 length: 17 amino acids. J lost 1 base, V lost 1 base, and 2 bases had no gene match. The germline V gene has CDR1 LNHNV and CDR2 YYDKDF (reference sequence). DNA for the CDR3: TGTGCCACCAGCAGAGTGGGGACTAGCGGGGGCACAGATACGCAGTATTTT. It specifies CATSRVGTSGGTDTQYF.

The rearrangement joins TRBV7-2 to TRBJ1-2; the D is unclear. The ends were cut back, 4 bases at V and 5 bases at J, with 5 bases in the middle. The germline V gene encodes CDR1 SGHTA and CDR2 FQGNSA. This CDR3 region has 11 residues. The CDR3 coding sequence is TGTGCCAGCAGCTCTGTTTATGGCTACACCTTC. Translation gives CASSSVYGYTF.

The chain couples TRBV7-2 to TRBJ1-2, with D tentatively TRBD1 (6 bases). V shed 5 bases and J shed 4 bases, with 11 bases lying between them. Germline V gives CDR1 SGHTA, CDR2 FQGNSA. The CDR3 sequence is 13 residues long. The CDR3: CASSIRDIYGYTF. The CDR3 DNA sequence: TGTGCCAGCAGCATTCGGGACATCTATGGCTACACCTTC.

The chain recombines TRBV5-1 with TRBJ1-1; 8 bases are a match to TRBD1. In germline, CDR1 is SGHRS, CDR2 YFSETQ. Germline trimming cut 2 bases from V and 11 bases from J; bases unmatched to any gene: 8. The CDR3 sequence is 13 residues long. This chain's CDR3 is CASSLWTGSEAFF. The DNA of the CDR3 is TGCGCCAGCAGCTTATGGACAGGGAGCGAGGCTTTCTTT.